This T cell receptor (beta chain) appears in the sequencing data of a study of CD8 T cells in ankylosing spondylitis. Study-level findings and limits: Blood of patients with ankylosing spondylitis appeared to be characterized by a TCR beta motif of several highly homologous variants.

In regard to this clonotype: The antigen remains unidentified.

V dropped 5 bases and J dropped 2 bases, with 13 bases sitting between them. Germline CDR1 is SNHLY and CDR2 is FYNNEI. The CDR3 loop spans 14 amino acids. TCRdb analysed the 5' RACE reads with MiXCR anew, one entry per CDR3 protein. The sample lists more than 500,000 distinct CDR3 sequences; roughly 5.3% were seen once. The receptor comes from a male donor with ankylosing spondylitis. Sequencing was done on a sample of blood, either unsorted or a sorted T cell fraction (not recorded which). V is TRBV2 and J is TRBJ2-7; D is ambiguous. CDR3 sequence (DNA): TGTGCCAGCAGTTTTAATCGGATGACCTACGAGCAGTACTTC. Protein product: CASSFNRMTYEQYF. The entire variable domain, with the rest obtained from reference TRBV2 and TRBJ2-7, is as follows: EPEVTQTPSHQVTQMGQEVILRCVPISNHLYFYWYRQILGQKVEFLVSFYNNEISEKSEIFDDQFSVERPDGSNFTLKIRSTKLEDSAMYFCASSFNRMTYEQYFGPGTRLTVT.